One TCR beta chain is described in this entry. Its cognate antigen is unknown. This sample was taken from a study of cytomegalovirus exposure and HLA in healthy donors. Study observations and caveats: The study reported that TCR beta sequences accurately predicted HLA-A and HLA-B alleles in most subjects. Some public TCRs appeared in many individuals, while most sequences were rare. The study dropped some indistinguishable V segments, TRBV6-2 and TRBV6-3 among them. With later analysis, a missense DCLRE1C variant became linked to TCR beta V- and J-gene trimming.

Germline loops: CDR1 SGHRS, CDR2 YFSETQ. The CDR3 has 16 residues. V dropped 6 bases and J dropped 2 bases, with 15 bases sitting between them. A multiplex PCR was run with 60 Vbeta primers and 13 Jbeta primers. Sequencing was performed with immunoSEQ multiplex PCR; in TCRdb, only in-frame clones are kept and a portion is missing. The sample holds around 160,000 clones; around 68% are singletons and the top ten take approximately 1.5%. This clonotype was obtained from a man between 45 and 60 years old in good health and CMV-seronegative. The chain couples TRBV5-1 to TRBJ2-6; D ambiguous. The sequencing sample was made of PBMCs. CDR3 in DNA: TGCGCCAGCAATGGTGCCCTGGTAGCTGGGGCCAACGTCCTGACTTTC. This sequence encodes CASNGALVAGANVLTF. Full variable domain (outside the CDR3, taken from reference TRBV5-1 and TRBJ2-6): KAGVTQTPRYLIKTRGQQVTLSCSPISGHRSVSWYQQTPGQGLQFLFEYFSETQRNKGNFPGRFSGRQFSNSRSEMNVSTLELGDSALYLCASNGALVAGANVLTFGAGSRLTVL.